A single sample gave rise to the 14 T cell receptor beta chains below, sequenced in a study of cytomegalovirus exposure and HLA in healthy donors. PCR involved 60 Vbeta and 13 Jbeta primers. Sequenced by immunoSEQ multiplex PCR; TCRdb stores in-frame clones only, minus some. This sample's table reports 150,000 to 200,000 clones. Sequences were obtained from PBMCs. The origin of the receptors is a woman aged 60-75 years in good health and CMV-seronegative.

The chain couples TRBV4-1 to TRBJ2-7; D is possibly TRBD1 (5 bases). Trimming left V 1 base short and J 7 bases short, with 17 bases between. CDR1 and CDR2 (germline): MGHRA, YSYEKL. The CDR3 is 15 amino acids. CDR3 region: CASSQGAGRPGEQYF. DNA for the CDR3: TGCGCCAGCAGCCAAGGGGCAGGGCGACCAGGAGAGCAGTACTTC.

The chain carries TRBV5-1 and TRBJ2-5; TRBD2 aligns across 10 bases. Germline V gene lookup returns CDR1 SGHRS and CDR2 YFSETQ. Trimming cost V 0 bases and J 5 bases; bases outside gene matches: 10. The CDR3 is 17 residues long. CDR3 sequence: CASSLVVLAGAPETQYF. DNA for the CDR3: TGCGCCAGCAGCTTGGTTGTTCTAGCGGGAGCCCCCGAGACCCAGTACTTC.

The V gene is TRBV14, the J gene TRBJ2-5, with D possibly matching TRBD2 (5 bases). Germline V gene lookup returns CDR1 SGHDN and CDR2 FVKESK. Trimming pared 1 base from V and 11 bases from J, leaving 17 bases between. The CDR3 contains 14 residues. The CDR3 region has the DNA TGTGCCAGCAGCCAAGGGCTAGCTGGGGTTAGGCAGTACTTC. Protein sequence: CASSQGLAGVRQYF.

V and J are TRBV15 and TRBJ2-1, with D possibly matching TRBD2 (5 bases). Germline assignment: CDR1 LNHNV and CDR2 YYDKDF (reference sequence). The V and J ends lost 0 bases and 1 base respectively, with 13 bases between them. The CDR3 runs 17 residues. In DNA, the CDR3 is TGTGCCACCAGCAGAGAAGGGAGTCTAGTTTCCTACAATGAGCAGTTCTTC. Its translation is CATSREGSLVSYNEQFF.

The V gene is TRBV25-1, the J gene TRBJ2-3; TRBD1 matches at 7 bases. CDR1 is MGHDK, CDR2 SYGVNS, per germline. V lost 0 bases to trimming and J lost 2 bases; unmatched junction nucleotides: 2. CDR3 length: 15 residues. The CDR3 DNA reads TGTGCCAGCAGTGAATACAGGGGGATCACAGATACGCAGTATTTT. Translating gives CASSEYRGITDTQYF.

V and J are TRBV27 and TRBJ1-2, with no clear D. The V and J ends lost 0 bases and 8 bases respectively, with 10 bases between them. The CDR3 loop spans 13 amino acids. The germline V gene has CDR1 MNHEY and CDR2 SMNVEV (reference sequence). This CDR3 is CASSLSAQRGYTF. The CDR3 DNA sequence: TGTGCCAGCAGTTTATCGGCCCAGCGGGGCTACACCTTC.

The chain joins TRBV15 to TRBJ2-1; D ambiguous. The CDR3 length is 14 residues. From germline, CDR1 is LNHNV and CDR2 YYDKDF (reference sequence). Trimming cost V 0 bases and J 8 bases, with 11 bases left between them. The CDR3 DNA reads TGTGCCACCAGCAGAGATTTGGGCCCGGATGAGCAGTTCTTC. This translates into CATSRDLGPDEQFF.

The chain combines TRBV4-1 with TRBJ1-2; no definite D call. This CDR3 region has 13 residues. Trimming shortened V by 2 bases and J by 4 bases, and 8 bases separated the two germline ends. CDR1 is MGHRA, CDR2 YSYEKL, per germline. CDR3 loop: CASSQSGVYGYTF. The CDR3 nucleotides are TGCGCCAGCAGCCAAAGCGGGGTCTATGGCTACACCTTC.

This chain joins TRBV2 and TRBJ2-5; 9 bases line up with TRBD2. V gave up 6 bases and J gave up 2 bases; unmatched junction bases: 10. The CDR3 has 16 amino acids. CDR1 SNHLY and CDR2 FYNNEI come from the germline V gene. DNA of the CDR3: TGTGCCAGCAGAGCGGGACTAGCCGAATTACAAGAGACCCAGTACTTC. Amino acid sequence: CASRAGLAELQETQYF.

CDR3 amino acids: CASRERGRGDTIYF. Written as DNA, the CDR3 is TGTGCCAGCAGGGAGAGAGGCAGGGGAGACACCATATATTTT. This chain links TRBV27 with TRBJ1-3; perhaps TRBD1 as D (6 bases). V was cut by 6 bases and J by 8 bases, with 17 bases left in between. Germline CDR1 and CDR2: MNHEY and SMNVEV (reference sequence). This CDR3 has 14 amino acids.

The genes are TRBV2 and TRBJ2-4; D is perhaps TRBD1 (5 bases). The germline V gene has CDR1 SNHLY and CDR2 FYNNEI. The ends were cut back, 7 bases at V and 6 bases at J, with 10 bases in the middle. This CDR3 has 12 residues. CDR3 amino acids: CASTRGLNIQYF. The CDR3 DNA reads TGTGCCAGCACAAGGGGCCTAAACATTCAGTACTTC.

The CDR3: CSARTGYGYTF. In nucleotides, the CDR3 is TGCAGCGCCCGGACTGGCTATGGCTACACCTTC. This rearrangement joins TRBV29-1 to TRBJ1-2, with no clear D. The CDR3 runs to 11 residues. Germline V gene lookup returns CDR1 SQVTM and CDR2 ANQGSEA. With 7 bases removed from V and 4 bases from J, the gap between germline ends came to 10 bases.

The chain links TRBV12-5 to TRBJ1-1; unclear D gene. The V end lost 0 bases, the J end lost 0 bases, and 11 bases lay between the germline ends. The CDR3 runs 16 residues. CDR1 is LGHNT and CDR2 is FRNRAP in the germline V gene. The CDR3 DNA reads TGTGCTAGTGGTTTGGTACCGAGACACTTGAACACTGAAGCTTTCTTT. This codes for CASGLVPRHLNTEAFF.

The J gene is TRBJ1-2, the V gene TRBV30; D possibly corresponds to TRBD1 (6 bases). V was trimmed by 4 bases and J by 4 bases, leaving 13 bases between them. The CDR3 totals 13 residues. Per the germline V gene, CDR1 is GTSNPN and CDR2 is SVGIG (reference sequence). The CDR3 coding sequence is TGTGCCTGGAAGCCAGGGGCCCTCTATGGCTACACCTTC. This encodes CAWKPGALYGYTF.